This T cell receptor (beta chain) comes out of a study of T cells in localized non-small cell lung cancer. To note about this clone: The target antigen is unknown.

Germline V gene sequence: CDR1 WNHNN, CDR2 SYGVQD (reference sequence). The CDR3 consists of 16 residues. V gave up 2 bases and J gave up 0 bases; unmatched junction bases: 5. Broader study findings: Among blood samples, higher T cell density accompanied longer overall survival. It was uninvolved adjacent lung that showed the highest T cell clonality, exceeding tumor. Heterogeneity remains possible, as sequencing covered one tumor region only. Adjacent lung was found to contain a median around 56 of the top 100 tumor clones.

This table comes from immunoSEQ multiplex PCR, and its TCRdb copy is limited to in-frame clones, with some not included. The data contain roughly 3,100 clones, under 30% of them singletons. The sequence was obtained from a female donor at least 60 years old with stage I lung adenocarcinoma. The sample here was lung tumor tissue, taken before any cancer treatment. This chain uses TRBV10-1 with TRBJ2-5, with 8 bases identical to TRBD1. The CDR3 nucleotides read TGCGCCAGCAGTGAGGGGACAGGTACCAACCAAGAGACCCAGTACTTC. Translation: CASSEGTGTNQETQYF.